The 18 T cell receptor beta chains below all came from one sample that was sequenced in a study of T-cell memory formation after mild COVID-19. Via MiXCR, TCRdb re-called the 5' RACE reads, giving one row per CDR3 protein. The sample records some 410,000 distinct CDR3 sequences, more than 20% being singletons. Sequences were obtained from PBMCs or a T cell subset sorted from them (not recorded which). The source of these receptors is an adult woman who had mild COVID-19 (a few samples of this study predate the infection). Cell type and time point are not known.

This chain connects TRBV27 to TRBJ1-2; D is unclear. V shed 2 bases and J shed 4 bases, with 14 bases lying between them. This CDR3 is built from 15 residues. Germline V gene lookup returns CDR1 MNHEY and CDR2 SMNVEV (reference sequence). CDR3 nucleotide sequence: TGTGCCAGCAGTTTAATGGTTCCAGGCCCCTATGGCTACACCTTC. It is translated as CASSLMVPGPYGYTF.

CDR3 DNA: TGTGCCAGCAGCGGCCGGGACCTGCTCTATGGCTACACCTTC. It codes for CASSGRDLLYGYTF. The chain has TRBV7-9 and TRBJ1-2; a possible D gene is TRBD1 (5 bases). Germline V gene data show CDR1 as SEHNR and CDR2 as FQNEAQ (reference sequence). With 5 bases removed from V and 4 bases from J, the gap between germline ends came to 14 bases. The CDR3 runs to 14 residues.

V gene TRBV5-1 combines with J gene TRBJ1-6; D gene unclear. The V end was cut by 4 bases, the J end by 9 bases, with 8 bases between. Germline V gives CDR1 SGHRS, CDR2 YFSETQ. The CDR3 extends over 12 amino acids. The CDR3 nucleotides read TGCGCCAGCAGCCAGGAGTCTTCACCCCTCCACTTT. It codes for CASSQESSPLHF.

This clonotype was observed a handful of times. The gene calls are TRBV5-1 and TRBJ1-4; D is ambiguous. The CDR3 sequence is 14 residues long. Trimming removed 0 bases at V and 4 bases at J, with 7 bases between. Germline V gene data show CDR1 as SGHRS and CDR2 as YFSETQ. The CDR3 region is CASSLGAGNEKLFF. In nucleotides, the CDR3 is TGCGCCAGCAGCTTGGGCGCAGGTAATGAAAAACTGTTTTTT.

The chain recombines TRBV20-1 with TRBJ2-3, with 11 bases fitting TRBD2. Losses at the gene ends were 5 bases for V and 6 bases for J; bases not matched to a gene: 22. Germline loops: CDR1 DFQATT, CDR2 SNEGSKA (reference sequence). The CDR3 covers 19 residues. The CDR3 nucleotides are TGCAGTGCTTCCGGCCGGGGATGGGGGACTAGCGGTAATACCGATACGCAGTATTTT. It encodes CSASGRGWGTSGNTDTQYF.

This chain uses TRBV7-8 with TRBJ2-7; TRBD2 agrees at 8 bases. Germline assignment: CDR1 SGHVS and CDR2 FQNEAQ. The CDR3 runs 14 residues. The J segment lost 6 bases and the V segment lost 3 bases, leaving 7 bases of the junction unmatched. The CDR3 protein is CASSFRTAGGEQYF. The CDR3 coding sequence is TGTGCCAGCAGCTTTCGCACCGCGGGGGGCGAGCAGTACTTC.

This clonotype was seen a few times. The chain joins TRBV7-6 to TRBJ1-3; no definite D call. This CDR3 has 15 residues. Trimming cost V 5 bases and J 0 bases, with 11 bases left between them. CDR1 is SGHVS and CDR2 is FNYEAQ in the germline V gene. The CDR3 is CASSPTPSSGNTIYF. The CDR3 region has the DNA TGTGCCAGCAGCCCGACGCCCAGCTCTGGAAACACCATATATTTT. Variable domain in full (rest from reference TRBV7-6 and TRBJ1-3): GAGVSQSPRYKVTKRGQDVALRCDPISGHVSLYWYRQALGQGPEFLTYFNYEAQQDKSGLPNDRFSAERPEGSISTLTIQRTEQRDSAMYRCASSPTPSSGNTIYFGEGSWLTVV.

The chain employs TRBV9 and TRBJ2-3; TRBD2 matches at 9 bases. Looked up from germline, CDR1 is SGDLS and CDR2 is YYNGEE. The CDR3 extends over 13 amino acids. The V segment lost 6 bases and the J segment 6 bases; nucleotides outside the gene matches: 5. CDR3 sequence reads: CASKAGGGDTQYF. Here the CDR3 DNA reads TGTGCCAGCAAAGCGGGGGGTGGCGATACGCAGTATTTT.

The chain links TRBV12-3 or TRBV12-4 to TRBJ2-1, with 9 positions matching TRBD2. V dropped 5 bases and J dropped 8; count of bases not matched to a gene: 22. The CDR3 consists of 19 residues. CDR3 coding DNA: TGTGCCAGCAGTCCTCTACACCCGGGAGTAGCGGGAGAATCGGATGAGCAGTTCTTC. Encoded protein: CASSPLHPGVAGESDEQFF.

V usage is TRBV12-3 or TRBV12-4 and J usage is TRBJ1-1, with a possible D match to TRBD1 (6 bases). The CDR3 has 13 residues. Deletions cut 4 bases from V and 5 bases from J, with 11 bases between. The CDR3 reads CASSSGARTEAFF. The CDR3 region has the DNA TGTGCCAGCAGTTCGGGGGCAAGAACTGAAGCTTTCTTT.

This clonotype has more than one count but fewer than ten. The chain uses TRBV12-3 or TRBV12-4 and TRBJ2-7; 10 bases line up with TRBD1. With V trimmed by 8 bases and J by 0 bases, 10 bases remained unmatched. This CDR3 is built from 16 residues. The chain's CDR3 is CASGPYGTGVSYEQYF. The DNA of the CDR3 is TGTGCCAGCGGACCTTACGGGACAGGGGTCTCCTACGAGCAGTACTTC.

This clonotype was counted only a few times. This rearrangement joins TRBV4-3 to TRBJ1-1, with unresolved D. Trimming shortened V by 1 base and J by 1 base, and 13 bases separated the two germline ends. Germline V gene sequence: CDR1 LGHNA, CDR2 YSLEER. This CDR3 has 16 amino acids. The CDR3: CASSQGALKANTEAFF. The CDR3 coding sequence is TGCGCCAGCAGCCAAGGGGCGTTGAAAGCGAACACTGAAGCTTTCTTT.

This chain joins TRBV5-6 and TRBJ1-4, with 9 positions matching TRBD1. Germline V gene sequence: CDR1 SGHDT, CDR2 YYEEEE. The CDR3 has 15 amino acids. V shed 3 bases and J 4 bases; nucleotides not matched to a gene: 4. CDR3 sequence reads: CASSWGTGINEKLFF. Written as DNA, the CDR3 is TGTGCCAGCAGCTGGGGGACAGGGATTAATGAAAAACTGTTTTTT.

The chain carries TRBV7-9 and TRBJ2-7; 7 bases line up with TRBD2. After removal of 4 bases from V and 3 bases from J, the junction contained 9 bases not matched to a gene. CDR1 SEHNR and CDR2 FQNEAQ come from the germline V gene (reference sequence). The CDR3 spans 15 residues. CDR3 nucleotide sequence: TGTGCCAGCAGCTCCACTAGCGTAGAGGTCTACGAGCAGTACTTC. Its protein is CASSSTSVEVYEQYF.

The table lists this clonotype with a few counts. J is TRBJ1-2 and V is TRBV7-2; possibly TRBD1 for D (6 bases). The V gene lost 5 bases and the J gene lost 12 bases, with 16 bases spanning the gap. This CDR3 has 12 amino acids. Germline V lookup: CDR1 SGHTA, CDR2 FQGNSA. CDR3 DNA: TGTGCCAGCAGCCTGAGGGGGGTTCTCGACACCTTC. Translating it yields CASSLRGVLDTF.

The V gene is TRBV6-2 or TRBV6-3, the J gene TRBJ2-3; D is perhaps TRBD1 or TRBD2 (5 bases each). This CDR3 is built from 17 residues. Looked up from germline, CDR1 is MNHEY and CDR2 is SVGEGT. Trimming took off 7 bases at V and 2 bases at J, with 22 bases between the two ends. The CDR3 DNA reads as TGTGCCAGCACCTACAGGTTAGCGCCGATCCCCACAGATACGCAGTATTTT. This encodes CASTYRLAPIPTDTQYF.

The V and J genes are TRBV7-2 and TRBJ2-1, with D perhaps assigned TRBD1 or TRBD2 (5 bases each). This CDR3 is 14 amino acids long. Germline CDR1 SGHTA, CDR2 FQGNSA. Trimming stripped 3 bases from V and 6 bases from J, with 12 bases between. This CDR3 is CASSFTGAANEQFF. CDR3 in DNA: TGTGCCAGCAGCTTTACCGGGGCCGCCAATGAGCAGTTCTTC.

This clonotype has only a few counts. The chain recombines TRBV24-1 with TRBJ2-2; D not certain. Per the germline V gene, CDR1 is KGHDR and CDR2 is SFDVKD. V shed 9 bases and J shed 5 bases, with 12 bases lying between them. This CDR3 has 13 amino acids. The CDR3 loop reads CATAGPMTGELFF. The CDR3 DNA reads as TGTGCCACCGCCGGACCTATGACCGGGGAGCTGTTTTTT.